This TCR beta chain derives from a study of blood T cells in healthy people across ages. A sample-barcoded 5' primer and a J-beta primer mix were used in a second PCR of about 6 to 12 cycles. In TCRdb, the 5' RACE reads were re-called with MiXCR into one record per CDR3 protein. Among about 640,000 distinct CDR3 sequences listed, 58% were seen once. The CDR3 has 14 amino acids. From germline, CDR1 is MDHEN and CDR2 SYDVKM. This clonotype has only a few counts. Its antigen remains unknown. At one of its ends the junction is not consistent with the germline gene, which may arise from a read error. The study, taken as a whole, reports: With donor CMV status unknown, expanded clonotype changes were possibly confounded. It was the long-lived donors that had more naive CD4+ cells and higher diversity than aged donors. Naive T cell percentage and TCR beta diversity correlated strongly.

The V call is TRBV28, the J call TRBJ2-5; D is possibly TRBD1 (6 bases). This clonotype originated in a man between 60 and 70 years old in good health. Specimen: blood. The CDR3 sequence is CASSFAGTQETQYF. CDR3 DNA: TGCGCCAGCAGCTTTGCAGGGACACAAGAGACCCAGTACTTC.